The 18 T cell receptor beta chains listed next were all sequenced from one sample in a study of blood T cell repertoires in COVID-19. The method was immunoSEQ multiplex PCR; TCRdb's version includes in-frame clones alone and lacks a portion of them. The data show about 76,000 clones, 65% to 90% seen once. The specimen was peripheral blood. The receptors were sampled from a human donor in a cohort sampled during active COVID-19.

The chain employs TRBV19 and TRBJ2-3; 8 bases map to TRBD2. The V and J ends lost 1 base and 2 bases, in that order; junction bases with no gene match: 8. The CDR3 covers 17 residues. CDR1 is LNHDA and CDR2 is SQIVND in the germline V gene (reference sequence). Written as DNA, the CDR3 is TGTGCCAGTAGTATAGGATGGGCGGGGGGTTACACAGATACGCAGTATTTT. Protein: CASSIGWAGGYTDTQYF.

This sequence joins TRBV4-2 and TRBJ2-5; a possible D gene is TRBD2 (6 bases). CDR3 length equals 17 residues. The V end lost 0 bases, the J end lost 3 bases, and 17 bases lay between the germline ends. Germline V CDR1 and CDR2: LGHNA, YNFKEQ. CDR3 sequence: CASSQDLRLESKETQYF. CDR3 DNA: TGTGCCAGCAGCCAAGATCTGAGACTAGAGAGTAAAGAGACCCAGTACTTC.

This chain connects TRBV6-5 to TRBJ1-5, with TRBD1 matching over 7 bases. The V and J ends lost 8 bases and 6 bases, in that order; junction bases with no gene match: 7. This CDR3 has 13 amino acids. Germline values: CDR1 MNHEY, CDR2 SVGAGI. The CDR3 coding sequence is TGTGCCAGCCGGGGACAGACATCTCAGCCCCAGCATTTT. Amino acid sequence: CASRGQTSQPQHF.

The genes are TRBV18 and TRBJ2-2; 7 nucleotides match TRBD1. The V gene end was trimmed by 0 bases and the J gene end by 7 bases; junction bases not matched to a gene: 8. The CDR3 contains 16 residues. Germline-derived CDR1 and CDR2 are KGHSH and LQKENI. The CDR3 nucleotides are TGTGCCAGCTCACCACCTTCAACAGGGGCGGACGGGGAGCTGTTTTTT. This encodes CASSPPSTGADGELFF.

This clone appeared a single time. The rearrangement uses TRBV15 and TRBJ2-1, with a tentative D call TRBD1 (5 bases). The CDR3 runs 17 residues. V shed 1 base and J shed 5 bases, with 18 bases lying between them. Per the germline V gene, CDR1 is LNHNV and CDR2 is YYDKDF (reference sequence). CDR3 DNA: TGTGCCACCAGCAGAGGGTCGCGAGGCAGGGCGGACAATGAGCAGTTCTTC. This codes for CATSRGSRGRADNEQFF.

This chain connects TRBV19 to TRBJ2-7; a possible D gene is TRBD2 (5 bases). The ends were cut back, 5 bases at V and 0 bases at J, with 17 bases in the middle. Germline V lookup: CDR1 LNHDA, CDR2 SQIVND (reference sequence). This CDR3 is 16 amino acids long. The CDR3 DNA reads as TGTGCCAGTAGTTTAGCCCATAGCGAGCCCTCCTACGAGCAGTACTTC. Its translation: CASSLAHSEPSYEQYF.

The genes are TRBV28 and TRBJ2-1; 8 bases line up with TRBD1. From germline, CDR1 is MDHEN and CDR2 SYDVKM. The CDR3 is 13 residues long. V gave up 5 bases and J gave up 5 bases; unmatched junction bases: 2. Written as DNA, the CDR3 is TGTGCCAGCAGTGGACAGGGACACAATGAGCAGTTCTTC. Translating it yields CASSGQGHNEQFF.

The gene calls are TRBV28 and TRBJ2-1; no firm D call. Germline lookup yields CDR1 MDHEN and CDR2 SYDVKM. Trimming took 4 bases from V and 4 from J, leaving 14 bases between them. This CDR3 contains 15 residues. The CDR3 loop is CASSSESGSYNEQFF. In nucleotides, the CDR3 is TGTGCCAGCAGTTCCGAGTCAGGATCATACAATGAGCAGTTCTTC.

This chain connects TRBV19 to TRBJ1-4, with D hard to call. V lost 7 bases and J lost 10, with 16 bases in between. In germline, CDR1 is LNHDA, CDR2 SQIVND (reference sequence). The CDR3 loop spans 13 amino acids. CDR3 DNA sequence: TGTGCCAGTACTCTACCCCAGGATGGAAAACTGTTTTTT. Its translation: CASTLPQDGKLFF.

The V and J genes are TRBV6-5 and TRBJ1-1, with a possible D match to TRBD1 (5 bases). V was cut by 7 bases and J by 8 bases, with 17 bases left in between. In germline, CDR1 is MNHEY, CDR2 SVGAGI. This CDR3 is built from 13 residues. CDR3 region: CASTPFSEGEAFF. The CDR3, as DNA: TGTGCCAGCACCCCCTTTTCGGAGGGGGAAGCTTTCTTT.

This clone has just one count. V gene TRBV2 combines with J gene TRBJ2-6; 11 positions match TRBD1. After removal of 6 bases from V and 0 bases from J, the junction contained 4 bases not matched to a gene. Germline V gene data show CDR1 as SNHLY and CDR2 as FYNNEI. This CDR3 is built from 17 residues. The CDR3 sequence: CASSSGTGGSGANVLTF. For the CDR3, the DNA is TGTGCCAGCAGCTCCGGGACAGGGGGCTCTGGGGCCAACGTCCTGACTTTC.

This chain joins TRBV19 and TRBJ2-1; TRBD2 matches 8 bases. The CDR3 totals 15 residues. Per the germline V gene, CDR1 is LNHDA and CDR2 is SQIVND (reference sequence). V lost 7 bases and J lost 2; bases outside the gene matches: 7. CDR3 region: CASTSGGLTYNEQFF. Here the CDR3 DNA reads TGTGCCAGTACCAGCGGGGGCCTAACCTACAATGAGCAGTTCTTC.

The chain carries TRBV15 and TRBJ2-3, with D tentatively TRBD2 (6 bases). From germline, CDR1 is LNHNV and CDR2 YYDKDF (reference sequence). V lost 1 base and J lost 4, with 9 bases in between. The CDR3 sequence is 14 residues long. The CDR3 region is CATSRGREADTQYF. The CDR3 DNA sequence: TGTGCCACCAGCAGAGGGAGGGAGGCAGATACGCAGTATTTT.

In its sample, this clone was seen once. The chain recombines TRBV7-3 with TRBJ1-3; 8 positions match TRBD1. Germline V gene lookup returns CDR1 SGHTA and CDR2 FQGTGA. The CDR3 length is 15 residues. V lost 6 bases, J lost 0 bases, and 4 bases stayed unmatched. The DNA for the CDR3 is TGTGCCAGCAGTTTTACAGGGGGCTCTGGAAACACCATATATTTT. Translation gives CASSFTGGSGNTIYF. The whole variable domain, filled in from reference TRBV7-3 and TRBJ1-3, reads GAGVSQTPSNKVTEKGKYVELRCDPISGHTALYWYRQSLGQGPEFLIYFQGTGAADDSGLPNDRFFAVRPEGSVSTLKIQRTERGDSAVYLCASSFTGGSGNTIYFGEGSWLTVV.

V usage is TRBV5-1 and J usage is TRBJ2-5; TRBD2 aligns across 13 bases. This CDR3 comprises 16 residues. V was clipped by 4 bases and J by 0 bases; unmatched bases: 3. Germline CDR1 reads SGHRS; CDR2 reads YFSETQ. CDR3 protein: CASSPGLAGDQETQYF. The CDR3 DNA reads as TGCGCCAGCAGCCCTGGACTAGCGGGGGACCAAGAGACCCAGTACTTC. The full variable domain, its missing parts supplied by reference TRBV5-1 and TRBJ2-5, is KAGVTQTPRYLIKTRGQQVTLSCSPISGHRSVSWYQQTPGQGLQFLFEYFSETQRNKGNFPGRFSGRQFSNSRSEMNVSTLELGDSALYLCASSPGLAGDQETQYFGPGTRLLVL.

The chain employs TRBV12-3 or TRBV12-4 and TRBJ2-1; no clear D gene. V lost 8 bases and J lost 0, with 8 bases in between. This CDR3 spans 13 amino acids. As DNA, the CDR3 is TGTGCCAGCGTAGAGAACTCCTACAATGAGCAGTTCTTC. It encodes CASVENSYNEQFF.

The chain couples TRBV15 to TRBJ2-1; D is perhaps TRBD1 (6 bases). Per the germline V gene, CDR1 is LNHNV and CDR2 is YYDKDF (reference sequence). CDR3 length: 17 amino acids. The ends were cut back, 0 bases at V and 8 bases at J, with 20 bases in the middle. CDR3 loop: CATSREPGSEGDDEQFF. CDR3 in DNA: TGTGCCACCAGCAGAGAACCGGGGAGCGAGGGGGACGATGAGCAGTTCTTC.

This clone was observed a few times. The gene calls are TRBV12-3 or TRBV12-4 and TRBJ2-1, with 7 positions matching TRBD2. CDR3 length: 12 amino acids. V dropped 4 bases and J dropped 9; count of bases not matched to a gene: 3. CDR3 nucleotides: TGTGCCAGCAGTTGGGAGGGCGGTGAGCAGTTCTTC. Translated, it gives CASSWEGGEQFF.